This TCR beta chain was sequenced for a study of blood T cell repertoires in COVID-19. The overall study: COVID-19 samples, acute and convalescent, were from the United States, Italy and Spain.

Germline CDR1 reads SGHAT; CDR2 reads FQNNGV. The J segment lost 3 bases and the V segment lost 5 bases, leaving 6 bases of the junction unmatched. The CDR3 is 15 residues long. The assay was immunoSEQ multiplex PCR, and TCRdb's table has in-frame clones only and misses some. This sample has 50,000 to 60,000 clones, with almost 85% found just once. The sample was peripheral blood. This receptor was taken from a human donor in a cohort sampled during active COVID-19. The chain couples TRBV11-2 to TRBJ1-2, with TRBD1 identical over 10 bases. CDR3 residues: CASSTRQGADYGYTF. The CDR3 coding sequence is TGTGCCAGCAGCACCCGACAGGGGGCAGACTATGGCTACACCTTC.